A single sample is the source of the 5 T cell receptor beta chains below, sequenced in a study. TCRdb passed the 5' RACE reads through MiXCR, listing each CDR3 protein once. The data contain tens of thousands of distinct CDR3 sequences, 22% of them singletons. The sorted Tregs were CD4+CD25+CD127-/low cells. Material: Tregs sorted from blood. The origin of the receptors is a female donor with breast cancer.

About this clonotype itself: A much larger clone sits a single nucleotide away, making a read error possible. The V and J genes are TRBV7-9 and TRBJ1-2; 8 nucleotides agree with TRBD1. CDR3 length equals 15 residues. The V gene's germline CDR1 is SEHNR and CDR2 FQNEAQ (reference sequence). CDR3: CAGSAGQGSLYGYTF. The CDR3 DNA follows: TGTGCCGGCAGCGCCGGACAGGGCTCACTCTATGGCTACACCTTC.

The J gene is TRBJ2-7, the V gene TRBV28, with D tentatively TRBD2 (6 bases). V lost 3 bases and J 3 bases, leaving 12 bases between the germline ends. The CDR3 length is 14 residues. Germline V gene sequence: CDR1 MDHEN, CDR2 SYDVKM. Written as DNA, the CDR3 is TGTGCCAGCAGTTTGGCGGGATCGGACTACGAGCAGTACTTC. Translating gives CASSLAGSDYEQYF.

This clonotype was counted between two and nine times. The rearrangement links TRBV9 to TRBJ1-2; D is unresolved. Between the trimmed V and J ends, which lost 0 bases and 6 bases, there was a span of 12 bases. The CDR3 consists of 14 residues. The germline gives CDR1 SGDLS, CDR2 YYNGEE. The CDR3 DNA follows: TGTGCCAGCAGCGTAGGGGCAGGTAATGATGGCTACACCTTC. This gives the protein CASSVGAGNDGYTF.

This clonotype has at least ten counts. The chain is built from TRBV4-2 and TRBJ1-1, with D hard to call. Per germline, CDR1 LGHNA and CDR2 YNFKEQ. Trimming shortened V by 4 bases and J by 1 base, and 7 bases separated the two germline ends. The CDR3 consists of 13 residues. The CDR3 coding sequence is TGTGCCAGCAGCCCGACGGGGAACACTGAAGCTTTCTTT. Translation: CASSPTGNTEAFF.

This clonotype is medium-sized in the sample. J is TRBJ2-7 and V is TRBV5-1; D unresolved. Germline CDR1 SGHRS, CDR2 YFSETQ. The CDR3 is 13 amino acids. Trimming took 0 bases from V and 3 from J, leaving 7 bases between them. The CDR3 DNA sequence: TGCGCCAGCAGCTTGGACGGGTTCTACGAGCAGTACTTC. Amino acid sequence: CASSLDGFYEQYF.